This TCR beta chain comes out of a study of identical twins. Study results and limitations: Out-of-frame alpha sequences common to twins were enriched for low generation probability.

This clonotype came up a few times. The antigen is undetermined. This CDR3 has 15 residues. CDR1 and CDR2 (germline): MDHEN, SYDVKM. V lost 6 bases to trimming and J lost 0 bases, with 12 bases between them. From the 5' RACE reads, TCRdb called clonotypes with MiXCR, one entry per CDR3 protein. The data contain under 300,000 distinct CDR3 sequences, roughly an eighth of them singletons. The same specimen was also included in a second study, on yellow fever vaccine responses in identical twins.

Material for sequencing was memory (CD45RO+) T cells sorted from blood. The origin of this receptor is a young woman in good health. This chain connects TRBV28 to TRBJ2-4, with D perhaps matching TRBD2 (5 bases). CDR3 protein: CASSGERVAKNIQYF. DNA for the CDR3: TGTGCCAGCAGCGGGGAGCGAGTAGCCAAAAACATTCAGTACTTC.